Listed below are T cell receptor beta chains from one sample, sequenced in a study of molecular identifiers for immune sequencing clone quantification. From the PCR reads, TCRdb called clonotypes with MiXCR, one entry per CDR3 protein. The table lists approximately 500,000 distinct CDR3 sequences, around 23% of them singletons, with approximately 0.76% in the top ten. Sequencing was carried out using naive CD8+ T cells from blood, with Jurkat cell RNA spiked in. These receptors came from a human donor in good health. Some libraries in this study had Jurkat cell RNA spiked in. CDR3s include the opening cysteine and the closing phenylalanine or tryptophan. Each record gives: J gene, D gene, V gene, clone size, CDR3 protein, CDR3 DNA. D genes are given only for firm matches. A row's size may be missing; if present it is once, few, many or a size class.

TRBJ2-7	NA	TRBV3-1	NA	CASSRLRTGEQYF	TGTGCCAGCAGCCGTTTGAGGACGGGAGAGCAGTACTTC
TRBJ2-1	NA	TRBV7-9	NA	CASSLGASAHNEQFF	TGTGCCAGCAGCTTAGGGGCTAGCGCCCACAATGAGCAGTTCTTC
TRBJ2-1	NA	TRBV11-2	few	CASSLEGVSDVQFF	TGTGCCAGCAGCTTAGAAGGGGTATCGGACGTACAGTTCTTC
TRBJ2-7	NA	TRBV9	NA	CASSVGAAVNYEQYF	TGTGCCAGCAGCGTAGGGGCAGCGGTTAACTACGAGCAGTACTTC
TRBJ2-5	TRBD1	TRBV28	many	CASSFWTGGNQETQYF	TGTGCCAGCAGTTTTTGGACAGGGGGTAACCAAGAGACCCAGTACTTC
TRBJ2-7	NA	TRBV11-2	NA	CASSLDTMYEQYF	TGTGCCAGCAGCTTAGATACGATGTACGAGCAGTACTTC
TRBJ2-2	NA	TRBV9	few	CASSSQGLKELFF	TGTGCCAGCAGCTCCCAAGGGCTAAAAGAGCTGTTTTTT
TRBJ1-3	NA	TRBV13	NA	CASSAGLHSGNTIYF	TGTGCCAGCAGCGCGGGCCTTCACTCTGGAAACACCATATATTTT
TRBJ2-1	NA	TRBV14	many	CASSLGGSYEQFF	TGTGCCAGCAGCCTAGGAGGGAGCTATGAGCAGTTCTTC
TRBJ1-6	NA	TRBV4-2	many	CASSHVKEGSNSPLHF	TGTGCCAGCAGCCATGTCAAGGAAGGGAGTAATTCACCCCTCCACTTT
TRBJ2-7	TRBD1	TRBV30	few	CAWSVTGGDEQYF	TGTGCCTGGAGTGTAACAGGGGGCGACGAGCAGTACTTC
TRBJ2-7	TRBD1	TRBV7-9	NA	CASSSTGVLPHEQYF	TGTGCCAGCAGCTCAACAGGGGTTCTCCCTCACGAGCAGTACTTC
TRBJ2-7	NA	TRBV6-6	NA	CASSIPSEQYF	TGTGCCAGCAGTATTCCCAGCGAGCAGTACTTC
TRBJ2-7	NA	TRBV29-1	few	CSVWAGDSYEQYF	TGCAGCGTCTGGGCAGGGGATTCCTACGAGCAGTACTTC
TRBJ1-2	NA	TRBV25-1	few	CASSESYGYTF	TGTGCCAGCAGTGAATCCTATGGCTACACCTTC
TRBJ1-1	NA	TRBV6-5	few	CASSQAVPDSTEAFF	TGTGCCAGCAGTCAGGCAGTACCTGATAGCACTGAAGCTTTCTTT
TRBJ2-7	NA	TRBV20-1	NA	CSASGSHTYEQYF	TGCAGTGCTAGCGGGAGCCATACCTACGAGCAGTACTTC
TRBJ2-7	NA	TRBV5-8	NA	CASSSVGERTTTPYEQYF	TGTGCCAGCAGCTCCGTAGGGGAGCGTACGACCACCCCCTACGAGCAGTACTTC
TRBJ2-7	TRBD2	TRBV20-1	NA	CSARAWELAGGSYYEQYF	TGCAGTGCTAGAGCCTGGGAGTTAGCGGGAGGGAGTTACTACGAGCAGTACTTC
TRBJ2-6	NA	TRBV13	few	CASSWTEFEGGANVLTF	TGTGCCAGCAGCTGGACAGAATTCGAGGGTGGGGCCAACGTCCTGACTTTC
TRBJ1-5	NA	TRBV3-1	NA	CASSQGRQDYSNQPQHF	TGTGCCAGCAGCCAAGGACGACAGGACTATAGCAATCAGCCCCAGCATTTT
TRBJ2-3	TRBD2	TRBV27	NA	CASSRYGASGGFTDTQYF	TGTGCCAGCAGCCGGTATGGCGCTAGCGGGGGGTTCACAGATACGCAGTATTTT
TRBJ1-1	NA	TRBV6-5	few	CASSRDSGVTEAFF	TGTGCCAGCAGTCGGGACTCGGGGGTCACTGAAGCTTTCTTT
TRBJ2-5	TRBD1	TRBV7-2	NA	CASSERTGTETQYF	TGTGCCAGCAGCGAAAGGACAGGCACAGAGACCCAGTACTTC
TRBJ1-5	NA	TRBV19	few	CASSIVRAGESNQPQHF	TGTGCCAGTAGTATTGTAAGGGCAGGAGAAAGCAATCAGCCCCAGCATTTT
TRBJ1-1	NA	TRBV11-2	NA	CASSLSQGWVTEAFF	TGTGCCAGCAGCTTATCGCAGGGGTGGGTAACTGAAGCTTTCTTT
TRBJ2-3	NA	TRBV3-1	few	CASSPRGGSVIDTQYF	TGTGCCAGCAGCCCGCGAGGAGGGAGTGTCATAGATACGCAGTATTTT
TRBJ2-7	NA	TRBV10-1	NA	CASSESSSLEQYF	TGCGCCAGCAGTGAGTCGTCGTCCCTCGAGCAGTACTTC
TRBJ2-7	TRBD1	TRBV4-1	many	CASSQARGRSEQYF	TGCGCCAGCAGCCAAGCCAGGGGGCGATCCGAGCAGTACTTC
TRBJ2-1	NA	TRBV11-2	NA	CASSRSGTLNNEQFF	TGTGCCAGCAGCCGCTCTGGGACACTTAACAATGAGCAGTTCTTC
TRBJ2-1	NA	TRBV27	few	CASSFPSNEQFF	TGTGCCAGCAGTTTTCCCTCCAATGAGCAGTTCTTC
TRBJ2-7	TRBD1	TRBV20-1	NA	CSARDRGDRAIPQYF	TGCAGTGCTAGAGATCGGGGGGACAGGGCCATCCCCCAGTACTTC
TRBJ2-2	NA	TRBV7-9	many	CASSLGESTGELFF	TGTGCCAGCAGCTTAGGGGAAAGCACCGGGGAGCTGTTTTTT
TRBJ2-7	NA	TRBV10-3	many	CAISEGQTYEQYF	TGTGCCATCAGTGAGGGCCAGACCTACGAGCAGTACTTC
TRBJ1-4	TRBD1	TRBV2	NA	CASSAGQGIEKLVF	TGTGCCAGCAGCGCCGGACAGGGGATTGAAAAACTGGTTTTT
TRBJ1-5	NA	TRBV6-5	NA	CASSYGGYGNQPQHF	TGTGCCAGCAGTTACGGTGGTTATGGCAATCAGCCCCAGCATTTT